Presented here are 25 T cell receptor beta chains from one specimen sequenced in a study of blood T cell repertoires in COVID-19. The repertoire was sequenced with immunoSEQ multiplex PCR; TCRdb's copy has only in-frame clones and lacks some. The sample has around 72,000 clones; roughly 87% are singletons. Sequences were obtained from peripheral blood. The source is a human donor in a cohort sampled during active COVID-19.

The V call is TRBV6-5, the J call TRBJ2-5, with 7 bases fitting TRBD1. Germline V gene sequence: CDR1 MNHEY, CDR2 SVGAGI. V shed 8 bases and J 2 bases; nucleotides not matched to a gene: 14. CDR3 size: 16 residues. The CDR3 region is CASRSPRGGLQETQYF. The CDR3 nucleotides read TGTGCCAGCCGTTCCCCCCGAGGGGGCCTACAAGAGACCCAGTACTTC.

The chain combines TRBV7-9 with TRBJ1-1, with D unclear. Germline CDR1 SEHNR, CDR2 FQNEAQ (reference sequence). The CDR3 consists of 15 residues. Trimming removed 5 bases from V and 5 bases from J, with 18 bases in between. The CDR3 spells CASSPSGRRGTEAFF. CDR3 bases: TGTGCCAGCAGCCCCTCAGGAAGGCGGGGAACTGAAGCTTTCTTT.

The V and J genes are TRBV6-5 and TRBJ1-1, with a tentative D call TRBD1 (5 bases). The CDR3 runs to 15 residues. The germline V and J ends were trimmed by 6 bases and 0 bases, with 14 bases remaining between them. Germline V gene sequence: CDR1 MNHEY, CDR2 SVGAGI. Written as DNA, the CDR3 is TGTGCCAGCAGGAGGACAACTACTATGAACACTGAAGCTTTCTTT. Amino acid sequence: CASRRTTTMNTEAFF.

The DNA of the CDR3 is TGTGCCAGCAGTGAACGCCCGGGACAGGAGAACGTCCTGACTTTC. Translation: CASSERPGQENVLTF. V and J are TRBV6-4 and TRBJ2-6; 8 bases fit TRBD1. The CDR3 runs to 15 residues. Germline V gene data show CDR1 as MRHNA and CDR2 as SNTAGT. Unmatched junction bases numbered 8, after V lost 3 bases and J lost 10 bases.

The rearrangement links TRBV11-2 to TRBJ2-7, with D perhaps matching TRBD2 (5 bases). Germline V gene sequence: CDR1 SGHAT, CDR2 FQNNGV. V dropped 3 bases and J dropped 0 bases, with 15 bases sitting between them. The CDR3 loop spans 16 amino acids. CDR3 sequence reads: CASSFLRGRSSYEQYF. DNA for the CDR3: TGTGCCAGCAGCTTCCTTCGGGGTAGGAGCTCCTACGAGCAGTACTTC.

The chain links TRBV29-1 to TRBJ2-7; D is perhaps TRBD1 (6 bases). Per the germline V gene, CDR1 is SQVTM and CDR2 is ANQGSEA. With 4 bases removed from V and 6 bases from J, the gap between germline ends came to 10 bases. This CDR3 is built from 11 residues. CDR3 nucleotides: TGCAGCGTTGTACAGGGTGGCGAGCAGTACTTC. Translation: CSVVQGGEQYF.

The CDR3 loop is CASSQAGGHQETQYF. The CDR3, as DNA: TGCGCCAGCAGCCAAGCGGGGGGGCATCAAGAGACCCAGTACTTC. The V call is TRBV4-1, the J call TRBJ2-5, with TRBD2 matching 8 bases. After removal of 1 base from V and 2 bases from J, the junction contained 3 bases not matched to a gene. The CDR3 loop spans 15 amino acids. Germline V gene lookup returns CDR1 MGHRA and CDR2 YSYEKL.

V usage is TRBV9 and J usage is TRBJ1-1; D gene ambiguous. This CDR3 region has 12 residues. From germline, CDR1 is SGDLS and CDR2 YYNGEE. V lost 0 bases, J lost 5 bases, and 5 bases lay in between. The CDR3 here is CASSVGETEAFF. CDR3 DNA sequence: TGTGCCAGCAGCGTAGGGGAGACTGAAGCTTTCTTT.

The chain uses TRBV2 and TRBJ1-4, with TRBD1 matching over 9 bases. The V segment lost 6 bases and the J segment 8 bases; nucleotides outside the gene matches: 7. The CDR3 is 14 residues long. Looked up from germline, CDR1 is SNHLY and CDR2 is FYNNEI. The CDR3 DNA reads as TGTGCCAGCAGCATACAGGGGGCAGGGGAAAAACTGTTTTTT. Translation: CASSIQGAGEKLFF.

This clone was observed a handful of times. The V and J genes are TRBV4-2 and TRBJ2-7; weak D call: TRBD1 (6 bases). The germline V and J ends were trimmed by 3 bases and 3 bases, with 9 bases remaining between them. In germline, CDR1 is LGHNA, CDR2 YNFKEQ. The CDR3 is 13 amino acids. The CDR3 DNA follows: TGTGCCAGCAGCCACGGCAGGGGCTACGAGCAGTACTTC. Its protein product is CASSHGRGYEQYF.

This rearrangement joins TRBV6-5 to TRBJ1-5, with 10 positions matching TRBD1. Germline assignment: CDR1 MNHEY and CDR2 SVGAGI. This CDR3 has 15 residues. With V trimmed by 7 bases and J by 7 bases, 10 bases remained unmatched. This CDR3 reads CASILDRGRGQPQHF. The DNA of the CDR3 is TGTGCCAGCATCCTCGACAGGGGGCGAGGACAGCCCCAGCATTTT.

The rearrangement joins TRBV5-1 to TRBJ1-1; TRBD1 matches 7 bases. The CDR3 runs 16 residues. Trimming removed 3 bases from V and 1 base from J; junction bases left unmatched: 9. Germline assignment: CDR1 SGHRS and CDR2 YFSETQ. The DNA of the CDR3 is TGCGCCAGCAGCTCACCTTACAGGGGTAAGAACACTGAAGCTTTCTTT. It is translated as CASSSPYRGKNTEAFF.

This chain uses TRBV6-2 or TRBV6-3 with TRBJ1-5; TRBD1 is a possible D gene (6 bases). Germline-derived CDR1 and CDR2 are MNHEY and SVGEGT. CDR3 length equals 15 residues. Trimming took 6 bases from V and 5 from J, leaving 17 bases between them. The CDR3: CASSVEGGSYQPQHF. The CDR3 region has the DNA TGTGCCAGCAGCGTTGAAGGGGGTTCGTATCAGCCCCAGCATTTT.

The gene calls are TRBV4-1 and TRBJ2-7; D possibly corresponds to TRBD1 (5 bases). The CDR3 consists of 14 residues. The germline V and J ends were trimmed by 0 bases and 7 bases, with 13 bases remaining between them. CDR1 is MGHRA and CDR2 is YSYEKL in the germline V gene. The CDR3 DNA reads TGCGCCAGCAGCCAAGATGGCAGGGTGGGAGAGCAGTACTTC. It translates to CASSQDGRVGEQYF.

This chain uses TRBV9 with TRBJ2-7, with D possibly TRBD2 on 5 matching bases. V was cut by 3 bases and J by 6 bases, with 16 bases left in between. CDR1 SGDLS and CDR2 YYNGEE come from the germline V gene. This CDR3 is 14 amino acids long. Here the CDR3 reads CASSARDFLGEQYF. The DNA for the CDR3 is TGTGCCAGCAGCGCCCGGGATTTCCTGGGCGAGCAGTACTTC.

The genes are TRBV4-2 and TRBJ2-5; 9 nucleotides match TRBD2. V was clipped by 0 bases and J by 4 bases; unmatched bases: 12. The CDR3 is 18 amino acids. The germline CDR1 and CDR2 sequences are LGHNA and YNFKEQ. The CDR3 loop is CASSQDGLTRGGAETQYF. The CDR3 DNA follows: TGTGCCAGCAGCCAAGATGGCCTGACTCGCGGGGGGGCAGAGACCCAGTACTTC.

The genes are TRBV10-1 and TRBJ1-4; 10 bases are shared with TRBD1. Germline trimming cut 0 bases from V and 0 bases from J; bases unmatched to any gene: 7. This CDR3 has 19 amino acids. Germline CDR1 and CDR2: WNHNN and SYGVQD (reference sequence). CDR3 in amino acids: CASSESGQGPHATNEKLFF. The CDR3 DNA reads TGCGCCAGCAGTGAGTCGGGACAGGGGCCCCATGCAACTAATGAAAAACTGTTTTTT.

This clone has only one observation. The chain recombines TRBV5-1 with TRBJ2-5; 7 nucleotides line up with TRBD2. Germline V gives CDR1 SGHRS, CDR2 YFSETQ. This CDR3 is built from 17 residues. V shed 0 bases and J 2 bases; nucleotides not matched to a gene: 10. CDR3 coding DNA: TGCGCCAGCAGCTTGGACCTGGGACTACCCCCGCAAGAGACCCAGTACTTC. It specifies CASSLDLGLPPQETQYF.

This sequence joins TRBV6-6 and TRBJ2-1, with D unclear. Per the germline V gene, CDR1 is MNHNY and CDR2 is SVGAGI (reference sequence). The ends were cut back, 3 bases at V and 2 bases at J, with 11 bases in the middle. CDR3 length equals 15 residues. In DNA form, the CDR3 reads TGTGCCAGCAGTTATGGGCCAATGACCTACAATGAGCAGTTCTTC. Translated: CASSYGPMTYNEQFF.

This sequence joins TRBV7-8 and TRBJ1-5, with D possibly matching TRBD1 (6 bases). V was pared by 3 bases and J by 4 bases, with 7 bases between. Germline V gene sequence: CDR1 SGHVS, CDR2 FQNEAQ. This CDR3 comprises 13 residues. CDR3 protein: CASSFDRNQPQHF. Here the CDR3 DNA reads TGTGCCAGCAGCTTTGACAGGAATCAGCCCCAGCATTTT.

This clone was found once. The V call is TRBV12-5, the J call TRBJ1-2; the D gene is possibly TRBD1 (5 bases). Between the trimmed V and J ends, which lost 4 bases and 7 bases, there was a span of 13 bases. There are 13 residues in the CDR3. Germline lookup yields CDR1 LGHNT and CDR2 FRNRAP. CDR3 DNA sequence: TGTGCTAGTGGTTCCGGACCCGGGGGTGGCTACACCTTC. Translating it yields CASGSGPGGGYTF. The full variable domain, in which reference TRBV12-5 and TRBJ1-2 provide the parts outside the CDR3, is DARVTQTPRHKVTEMGQEVTMRCQPILGHNTVFWYRQTMMQGLELLAYFRNRAPLDDSGMPKDRFSAEMPDATLATLKIQPSEPRDSAVYFCASGSGPGGGYTFGSGTRLTVV.

About this clone: In the same sample, other DNA sequences code for this CDR3. This CDR3 is CASSLGQGDGYTF. DNA of the CDR3: TGTGCCAGCTCACTGGGACAGGGCGATGGCTACACCTTC. The rearrangement links TRBV18 to TRBJ1-2; 9 nucleotides match TRBD1. CDR3 length equals 13 residues. With V trimmed by 4 bases and J by 6 bases, 3 bases remained unmatched. Germline CDR1 and CDR2: KGHSH and LQKENI.

V usage is TRBV7-6 and J usage is TRBJ1-6; D remains unclear. The germline gives CDR1 SGHVS, CDR2 FNYEAQ. V lost 1 base and J 10 bases, leaving 5 bases between the germline ends. The CDR3 covers 12 residues. Here the CDR3 reads CASSLEHSPLHF. CDR3 nucleotides: TGTGCCAGCAGCTTAGAGCACTCACCCCTCCACTTT.

This clone was counted between two and nine times. This chain uses TRBV30 with TRBJ1-2, with TRBD1 matching 10 bases. Per the germline V gene, CDR1 is GTSNPN and CDR2 is SVGIG (reference sequence). This CDR3 comprises 14 residues. The V gene end was trimmed by 0 bases and the J gene end by 13 bases; junction bases not matched to a gene: 11. The CDR3 protein is CAWSVLIGTGASTF. Here the CDR3 DNA reads TGTGCCTGGAGTGTACTTATCGGGACAGGGGCTTCCACCTTC. The full variable domain, rest sourced from reference TRBV30 and TRBJ1-2, is SQTIHQWPATLVQPVGSPLSLECTVEGTSNPNLYWYRQAAGRGLQLLFYSVGIGQISSEVPQNLSASRPQDRQFILSSKKLLLSDSGFYLCAWSVLIGTGASTFGSGTRLTVV.

The chain uses TRBV7-8 and TRBJ2-7; possibly TRBD1 for D (6 bases). CDR1 is SGHVS and CDR2 is FQNEAQ in the germline V gene. The CDR3 has 15 amino acids. V was shortened by 5 bases and J by 0 bases, with 14 bases between the two germline ends. The CDR3, as DNA: TGTGCCAGCAGCCCCTTTCAGGGGCCCTCCTACGAGCAGTACTTC. Its translation is CASSPFQGPSYEQYF.